The 32 T cell receptor beta chains presented below share a single source sample, sequenced in a study of CXCR3-negative and CXCR3-positive naive CD8 T cells. Study outcomes and limitations: The TRB CDR3s that CXCR3-positive naive cells carried were more hydrophobic than those of CXCR3-negative naive cells.

Through 5' RACE with UMI labels, the TRB cDNA libraries were prepared. TCRdb reprocessed the 5' RACE reads and keeps a single row for each CDR3 protein, giving no DNA. The sample table sets out 5,500 to 6,000 distinct CDR3 sequences. No cognate antigen is known for these TCRs. Sequencing was done on a sample of naive CXCR3+ CD8+ T cells from blood. Subset denoted: CD45RO-CCR7+CD27+CD95- naive CD8+ T cells expressing CXCR3 (TNR3+). Receptor source: a human donor in good health. Some clones in this sample may be carry-over from other donors' samples.

Measured by frequency, this clonotype is medium-sized (0.01 to 0.1%). The rearrangement uses TRBV20-1 and TRBJ2-3. This CDR3 spans 14 amino acids. Germline lookup yields CDR1 DFQATT and CDR2 SNEGSKA (reference sequence). CDR3 protein: CSARRSRITDTQYF.

V and J are TRBV19 and TRBJ2-1; TCRdb's D gene call, TRBD1, goes unchecked for lack of DNA. The CDR3 loop spans 14 amino acids. Germline V gene lookup returns CDR1 LNHDA and CDR2 SQIVND (reference sequence). CDR3 sequence reads: CASSIQGFYNEQFF.

The chain links TRBV12-5 to TRBJ2-5; TCRdb picks TRBD1, but there is no DNA to check that call. Germline loops: CDR1 LGHNT, CDR2 FRNRAP. This CDR3 is 13 amino acids long. The CDR3 spells CANGDAPQETQYF.

The chain recombines TRBV27 with TRBJ1-1; TCRdb indicates TRBD1, and absent DNA this call remains unverified. Germline V gene data show CDR1 as MNHEY and CDR2 as SMNVEV (reference sequence). There are 13 residues in the CDR3. CDR3: CASSSGQNTEAFF.

The chain uses TRBV30 and TRBJ1-1. CDR1 and CDR2 (germline): GTSNPN, SVGIG (reference sequence). The CDR3 has 13 amino acids. The CDR3: CAWSFGLNTEAFF.

By frequency, this clonotype registers medium-sized. The chain employs TRBV20-1 and TRBJ2-7. Germline V gene sequence: CDR1 DFQATT, CDR2 SNEGSKA (reference sequence). The CDR3 covers 13 residues. The CDR3 is CSAKQREVYEQYF.

V is TRBV27 and J is TRBJ2-1. The CDR3 length is 14 residues. From germline, CDR1 is MNHEY and CDR2 SMNVEV (reference sequence). CDR3 region: CASSLIGTPNEQFF.

This clonotype is called medium-sized (0.01 to 0.1%) based on its frequency. The rearrangement uses TRBV20-1 and TRBJ2-2; the D call from TCRdb, TRBD1, cannot be confirmed without DNA. Per germline, CDR1 DFQATT and CDR2 SNEGSKA (reference sequence). CDR3 size: 15 residues. CDR3 protein: CSAMTRQTPAGELFF.

This clonotype is called medium-sized based on its frequency. The J gene is TRBJ2-7, the V gene TRBV4-2; TCRdb names TRBD1, which stays unverified in the absence of DNA. Germline CDR1 and CDR2: LGHNA and YNFKEQ. This CDR3 has 15 amino acids. CDR3 amino acids: CASSHGTGGSYEQYF.

This clonotype registers medium-sized by frequency. J is TRBJ2-5 and V is TRBV29-1; TCRdb lists TRBD1, though no DNA is available to test this call. The CDR3 consists of 14 residues. Germline CDR1 and CDR2: SQVTM and ANQGSEA. The CDR3 protein is CSVPGTPDQETQYF. The full variable domain, with the rest looked up from reference TRBV29-1 and TRBJ2-5, is SAVISQKPSRDICQRGTSLTIQCQVDSQVTMMFWYRQQPGQSLTLIATANQGSEATYESGFVIDKFPISRPNLTFSTLTVSNMSPEDSSIYLCSVPGTPDQETQYFGPGTRLLVL.

Measured by frequency, this clonotype is medium-sized (0.01 to 0.1%). The chain joins TRBV20-1 to TRBJ2-7. The CDR3 consists of 12 residues. CDR1 is DFQATT, CDR2 SNEGSKA, per germline (reference sequence). The CDR3 sequence: CSASLLNYEQYF.

Judged by frequency, this clonotype is medium-sized. This chain uses TRBV3-1 with TRBJ2-7. The CDR3 consists of 17 residues. Per germline, CDR1 LGHDT and CDR2 YNNKEL (reference sequence). CDR3 sequence: CASSQDEDGFISYEQYF.

This clonotype ranks as medium-sized in terms of frequency. V is TRBV29-1 and J is TRBJ2-7; TCRdb reports TRBD1, a call that lacks DNA to check it against. Germline values: CDR1 SQVTM, CDR2 ANQGSEA. This CDR3 is 13 amino acids long. CDR3 protein: CSVRGGITYEQYF.

This rearrangement joins TRBV20-1 to TRBJ2-3; TCRdb proposes TRBD2, but this gene call is untestable without DNA. The CDR3 has 15 residues. Germline CDR1 reads DFQATT; CDR2 reads SNEGSKA (reference sequence). This CDR3 reads CSAEPRIAGIRTQYF.

V usage is TRBV20-1 and J usage is TRBJ2-2; TCRdb designates TRBD2, a call that cannot be tested without DNA. There are 14 residues in the CDR3. Germline loops: CDR1 DFQATT, CDR2 SNEGSKA (reference sequence). CDR3 protein: CSARGRDGTGELFF.

According to its frequency, this clonotype is medium-sized. The chain recombines TRBV7-6 with TRBJ1-2; the TRBD1 assignment by TCRdb is unverifiable without DNA. This CDR3 is built from 13 residues. CDR1 and CDR2 from the germline V gene are SGHVS and FNYEAQ. The CDR3 is CAGHTGPNYGYTF.

This clonotype is labeled medium-sized based on frequency. V is TRBV7-8 and J is TRBJ2-7; TCRdb reports TRBD2, a call that lacks DNA to check it against. The germline CDR1 and CDR2 sequences are SGHVS and FQNEAQ. This CDR3 is built from 18 residues. CDR3: CASSTGLAGGIGSYEQYF.

The CDR3 sequence: CASSYGAGELFF. The rearrangement joins TRBV6-2 or TRBV6-3 to TRBJ2-2. This CDR3 is built from 12 residues. Germline lookup yields CDR1 MNHEY and CDR2 SVGEGT.

CDR3 amino acids: CSVPAGVNEQFF. The chain joins TRBV29-1 to TRBJ2-1; as DNA is missing, the TRBD2 call by TCRdb cannot be tested. The CDR3 extends over 12 amino acids. Germline V gene sequence: CDR1 SQVTM, CDR2 ANQGSEA.

The gene calls are TRBV27 and TRBJ2-3; TCRdb proposes TRBD1, but this gene call is untestable without DNA. Germline V gene data show CDR1 as MNHEY and CDR2 as SMNVEV (reference sequence). CDR3 length equals 14 residues. The CDR3 protein is CASSPPPGGGTQYF.

J is TRBJ2-5 and V is TRBV28. Germline CDR1 MDHEN, CDR2 SYDVKM. This CDR3 comprises 12 residues. The CDR3 is CASSLTLSTQYF.

The rearrangement uses TRBV21-1 and TRBJ1-1. TRBV21-1 is a pseudogene segment. The CDR3 covers 17 residues. The CDR3 reads CASSLRTCRTLNTEAFF.

The chain recombines TRBV29-1 with TRBJ2-1; TCRdb calls TRBD1, which cannot be checked without DNA. The V gene's germline CDR1 is SQVTM and CDR2 ANQGSEA. The CDR3 loop spans 15 amino acids. CDR3 protein: CSVDTDRGGYNEQFF.

This clonotype shows up as medium-sized by frequency. V gene TRBV7-8 combines with J gene TRBJ1-5. This CDR3 spans 14 amino acids. Germline lookup yields CDR1 SGHVS and CDR2 FQNEAQ. CDR3 region: CASSFFDRNQPQHF.

The rearrangement joins TRBV11-1 to TRBJ2-3; TCRdb designates TRBD2, a call that cannot be tested without DNA. The CDR3 consists of 15 residues. The germline CDR1 and CDR2 sequences are SGHAT and FQDESV (reference sequence). This CDR3 reads CASSRLPSSTDTQYF.

This clonotype shows up as medium-sized by frequency. CDR3 region: CSVVEVVNTEAFF. The chain links TRBV29-1 to TRBJ1-1. This CDR3 region has 13 residues. Per germline, CDR1 SQVTM and CDR2 ANQGSEA.

This clonotype is medium-sized by frequency. The rearrangement uses TRBV10-3 and TRBJ2-5. The germline V gene has CDR1 ENHRY and CDR2 SYGVKD. The CDR3 has 13 amino acids. The CDR3 sequence: CAISPDLGETQYF.

This rearrangement joins TRBV7-9 to TRBJ1-1; the TCRdb call, TRBD1, lacks DNA for checking. This CDR3 is built from 13 residues. Per germline, CDR1 SEHNR and CDR2 FQNEAQ (reference sequence). This CDR3 is CASSRSTGEEAFF. The full variable domain, completed using reference TRBV7-9 and TRBJ1-1, is DTGVSQNPRHKITKRGQNVTFRCDPISEHNRLYWYRQTLGQGPEFLTYFQNEAQLEKSRLLSDRFSAERPKGSFSTLEIQRTEQGDSAMYLCASSRSTGEEAFFGQGTRLTVV.

V gene TRBV11-3 combines with J gene TRBJ2-7; TCRdb gives TRBD2 as the D gene, but with no DNA this cannot be confirmed. This CDR3 contains 16 residues. Germline V gene sequence: CDR1 SGHNT, CDR2 YENEEA. The CDR3: CASSLYASGFSYEQYF.

The CDR3: CASSKSNNSPLHF. The chain couples TRBV25-1 to TRBJ1-6. The CDR3 runs to 13 residues. Germline lookup yields CDR1 MGHDK and CDR2 SYGVNS.

The chain carries TRBV6-5 and TRBJ1-1; TCRdb selects TRBD1, and the lack of DNA leaves this call unchecked. The CDR3 contains 16 residues. Germline lookup yields CDR1 MNHEY and CDR2 SVGAGI. CDR3 in amino acids: CASSYSSGDAGTEAFF.

The chain carries TRBV12-3 or TRBV12-4 and TRBJ2-3; the D call of TRBD2 rests on TCRdb alone, since no DNA is present to check it. CDR3 length: 17 residues. The CDR3 is CASSLRLWEAFADTQYF.